This paragraph reports one T cell receptor (beta chain). The data were obtained in a study of blood T cell repertoires in COVID-19. Study-level background: Collection of acute and convalescent COVID-19 samples took place in the United States, Italy and Spain.

Data came from immunoSEQ multiplex PCR; TCRdb stores just in-frame clones and leaves some out. Among a few hundred thousand clones listed, around 87% were seen once. The CDR3 has 12 amino acids. J was trimmed by 7 bases and V by 6 bases; bases with no gene match: 2. The TCR was taken from a woman between 40 and 50 years old who had recovered from COVID-19. The source material was PBMCs or T cells enriched from blood (not recorded which). V and J are TRBV12-3 or TRBV12-4 and TRBJ2-2, with 7 bases aligning to TRBD1. The DNA for the CDR3 is TGTGCCAGCAGGACAGGGATCGGGGAGCTGTTTTTT. Its protein product is CASRTGIGELFF.